This T cell receptor beta chain was sequenced during a study of CD8 T cells in ankylosing spondylitis. Broader study findings: Significantly higher representation of disease-linked clones was reported for matched ankylosing spondylitis synovial fluid. The study identified a TCR beta motif of roughly eight highly homologous variants that appeared characteristic of ankylosing spondylitis blood. Disease-linked clones bore a CD8+ phenotype and were relatively rare in peripheral blood. Earlier literature documents some of the motif variants in reactive arthritis synovial fluid and blood.

TCRdb used MiXCR to reprocess the 5' RACE reads, holding one entry per CDR3 protein. The table records just under 550,000 distinct CDR3 sequences, 9.5% to 15% of them present only once. This CDR3 has 17 amino acids. Per germline, CDR1 MNHEY and CDR2 SMNVEV (reference sequence). V shed 4 bases and J shed 0 bases, with 16 bases lying between them. Turning to this clonotype: Its antigen is undetermined.

V usage is TRBV27 and J usage is TRBJ1-3; D remains ambiguous. The specimen was blood, either unsorted or a sorted T cell fraction (not recorded which). The origin of this receptor is a male donor with ankylosing spondylitis. In nucleotides, the CDR3 is TGTGCCAGCAGTTCCAGTCGGAACCTAAACTCTGGAAACACCATATATTTT. This translates into CASSSSRNLNSGNTIYF.